The 5 T cell receptor beta chains in this list originate from one sample, sequenced in a study of technical replicates of blood from several donors. Repertoires were generated with immunoSEQ multiplex PCR, while TCRdb's copy carries only in-frame clones and drops some. This table holds about 75,000 clones, 92% found once. Sequencing was carried out using T cells isolated from PBMCs. The receptors come from a human donor in good health.

The chain uses TRBV10-3 and TRBJ1-4, with 7 bases aligning to TRBD1. Germline V gene sequence: CDR1 ENHRY, CDR2 SYGVKD. The CDR3 is 15 residues long. J lost 8 bases, V lost 0 bases, and 6 bases had no gene match. Written as DNA, the CDR3 is TGTGCCATCAGTGAGTCGCCAGGGGGTGAAGAAAAACTGTTTTTT. Translating it yields CAISESPGGEEKLFF.

V and J are TRBV28 and TRBJ2-7; D is ambiguous. Deletions cut 8 bases from V and 1 base from J, with 18 bases between. CDR1 is MDHEN and CDR2 is SYDVKM in the germline V gene. The CDR3 is made up of 15 amino acids. CDR3 in amino acids: CASPPSSESSYEQYF. DNA for the CDR3: TGTGCCAGCCCTCCTTCAAGCGAGTCGTCCTACGAGCAGTACTTC.

This clone came up once. The chain couples TRBV6-6 to TRBJ1-1; TRBD1 aligns across 8 bases. With V trimmed by 2 bases and J by 2 bases, 1 base remained unmatched. This CDR3 is built from 14 residues. The V gene's germline CDR1 is MNHNY and CDR2 SVGAGI (reference sequence). CDR3 nucleotide sequence: TGTGCCAGCAGTTACACAGGGGGAAACACTGAAGCTTTCTTT. Translating gives CASSYTGGNTEAFF.

The V and J genes are TRBV28 and TRBJ2-3; D possibly corresponds to TRBD2 (6 bases). Germline CDR1 reads MDHEN; CDR2 reads SYDVKM. Trimming left V 5 bases short and J 2 bases short, with 17 bases between. This CDR3 has 16 amino acids. The CDR3: CASSPGGPIYTDTQYF. The CDR3 DNA sequence: TGTGCCAGCAGTCCAGGAGGGCCGATATACACAGATACGCAGTATTTT.

The chain recombines TRBV5-6 with TRBJ1-1, with 8 bases identical to TRBD1. V gave up 4 bases and J gave up 6 bases; unmatched junction bases: 5. The CDR3 covers 13 residues. Looked up from germline, CDR1 is SGHDT and CDR2 is YYEEEE. CDR3 in amino acids: CASSLAGGAEAFF. CDR3 nucleotides: TGTGCCAGCAGCCTGGCAGGGGGCGCTGAAGCTTTCTTT.